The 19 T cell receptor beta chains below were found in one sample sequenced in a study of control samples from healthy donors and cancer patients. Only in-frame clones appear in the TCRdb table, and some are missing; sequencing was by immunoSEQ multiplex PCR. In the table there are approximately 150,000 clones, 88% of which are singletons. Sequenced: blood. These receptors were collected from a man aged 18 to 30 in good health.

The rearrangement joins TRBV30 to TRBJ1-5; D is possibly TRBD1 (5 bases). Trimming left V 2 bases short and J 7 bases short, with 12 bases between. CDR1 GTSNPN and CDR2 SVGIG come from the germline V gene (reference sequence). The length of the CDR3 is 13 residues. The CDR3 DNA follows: TGTGCCTGGAGTAGTCAGGGCGGCCAGCCCCAGCATTTT. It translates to CAWSSQGGQPQHF.

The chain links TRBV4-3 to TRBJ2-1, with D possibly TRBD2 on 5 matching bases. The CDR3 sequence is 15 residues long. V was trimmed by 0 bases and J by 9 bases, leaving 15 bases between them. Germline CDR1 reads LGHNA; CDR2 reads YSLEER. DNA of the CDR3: TGCGCCAGCAGCCAAGAAGTGGGTTTCGAGGGTGAGCAGTTCTTC. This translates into CASSQEVGFEGEQFF.

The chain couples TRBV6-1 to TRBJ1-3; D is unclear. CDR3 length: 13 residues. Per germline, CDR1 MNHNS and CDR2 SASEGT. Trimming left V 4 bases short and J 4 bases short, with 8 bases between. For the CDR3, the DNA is TGTGCCAGCAGTGTAGCATGGGGAAACACCATATATTTT. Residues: CASSVAWGNTIYF.

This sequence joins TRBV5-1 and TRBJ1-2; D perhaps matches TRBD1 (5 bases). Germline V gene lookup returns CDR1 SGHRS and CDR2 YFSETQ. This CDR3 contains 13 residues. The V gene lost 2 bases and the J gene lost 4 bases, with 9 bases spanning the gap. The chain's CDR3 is CASSFPGTYGYTF. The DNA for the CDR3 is TGCGCCAGCAGCTTCCCCGGGACCTATGGCTACACCTTC.

CDR3 residues: CASSLEAGGATGELFF. The CDR3, as DNA: TGTGCCAGCAGCTTAGAGGCAGGGGGCGCGACCGGGGAGCTGTTTTTT. The V gene is TRBV7-3, the J gene TRBJ2-2; 8 nucleotides agree with TRBD1. This CDR3 has 16 residues. Germline-derived CDR1 and CDR2 are SGHTA and FQGTGA. V lost 2 bases, J lost 5 bases, and 7 bases stayed unmatched.

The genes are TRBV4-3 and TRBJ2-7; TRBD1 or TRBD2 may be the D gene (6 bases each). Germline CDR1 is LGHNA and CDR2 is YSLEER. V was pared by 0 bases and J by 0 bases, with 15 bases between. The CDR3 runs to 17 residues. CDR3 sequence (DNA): TGCGCCAGCAGCCAAGATGGGAAAGGGGGAGGCTCCTACGAGCAGTACTTC. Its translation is CASSQDGKGGGSYEQYF.

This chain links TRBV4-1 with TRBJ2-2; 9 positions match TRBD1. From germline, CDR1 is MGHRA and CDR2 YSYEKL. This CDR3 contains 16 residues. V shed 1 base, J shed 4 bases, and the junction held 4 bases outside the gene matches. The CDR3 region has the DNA TGCGCCAGCAGCCAAGGGATGACAGGGGGCACCGGGGAGCTGTTTTTT. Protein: CASSQGMTGGTGELFF.

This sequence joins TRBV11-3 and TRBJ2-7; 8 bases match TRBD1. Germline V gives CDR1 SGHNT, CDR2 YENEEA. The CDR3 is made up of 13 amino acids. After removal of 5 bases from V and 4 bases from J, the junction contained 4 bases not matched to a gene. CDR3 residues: CASSQGQDYEQYF. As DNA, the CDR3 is TGTGCCAGCAGCCAGGGACAGGATTACGAGCAGTACTTC.

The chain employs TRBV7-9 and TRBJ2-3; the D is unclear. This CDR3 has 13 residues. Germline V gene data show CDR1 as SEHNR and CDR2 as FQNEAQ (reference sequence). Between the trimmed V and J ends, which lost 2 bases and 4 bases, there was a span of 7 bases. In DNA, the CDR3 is TGTGCCAGCAGCTTAAACCCATCAGATACGCAGTATTTT. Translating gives CASSLNPSDTQYF.

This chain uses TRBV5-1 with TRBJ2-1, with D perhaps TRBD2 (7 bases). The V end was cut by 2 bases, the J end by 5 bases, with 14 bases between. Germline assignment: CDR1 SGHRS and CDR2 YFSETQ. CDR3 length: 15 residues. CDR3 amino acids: CASSFLVGGDNEQFF. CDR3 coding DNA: TGCGCCAGCAGCTTTCTGGTAGGGGGGGACAATGAGCAGTTCTTC.

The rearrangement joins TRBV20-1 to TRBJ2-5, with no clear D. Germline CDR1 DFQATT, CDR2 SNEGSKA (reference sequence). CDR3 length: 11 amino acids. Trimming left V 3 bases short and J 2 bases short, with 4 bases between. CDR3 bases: TGCAGTGCTAGGATACAAGAGACCCAGTACTTC. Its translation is CSARIQETQYF.

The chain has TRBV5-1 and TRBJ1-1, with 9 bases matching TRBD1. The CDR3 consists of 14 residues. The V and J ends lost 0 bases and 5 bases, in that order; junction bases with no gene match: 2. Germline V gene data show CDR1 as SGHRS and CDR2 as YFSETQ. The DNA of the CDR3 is TGCGCCAGCAGCTTGGGACAGGGGGAAACTGAAGCTTTCTTT. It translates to CASSLGQGETEAFF. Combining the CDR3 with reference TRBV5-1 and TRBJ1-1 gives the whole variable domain KAGVTQTPRYLIKTRGQQVTLSCSPISGHRSVSWYQQTPGQGLQFLFEYFSETQRNKGNFPGRFSGRQFSNSRSEMNVSTLELGDSALYLCASSLGQGETEAFFGQGTRLTVV.

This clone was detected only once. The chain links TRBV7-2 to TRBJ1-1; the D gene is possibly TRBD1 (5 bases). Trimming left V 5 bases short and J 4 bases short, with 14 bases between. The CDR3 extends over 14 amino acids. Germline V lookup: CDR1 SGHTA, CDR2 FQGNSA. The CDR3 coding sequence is TGTGCCAGCAGCCCGGGGCCCCCCGGCACTGAAGCTTTCTTT. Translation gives CASSPGPPGTEAFF.

The CDR3, as DNA: TGTGCCAGCAGCGTAAAGCCAGACTACAATGAGCAGTTCTTC. Its protein product is CASSVKPDYNEQFF. The chain links TRBV9 to TRBJ2-1; the D is unclear. The CDR3 covers 14 residues. V was trimmed by 1 base and J by 3 bases, leaving 8 bases between them. Germline V CDR1 and CDR2: SGDLS, YYNGEE.

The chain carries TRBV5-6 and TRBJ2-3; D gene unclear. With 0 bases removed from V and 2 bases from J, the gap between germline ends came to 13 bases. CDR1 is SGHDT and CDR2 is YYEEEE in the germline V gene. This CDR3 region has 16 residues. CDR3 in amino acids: CASSLERAPATDTQYF. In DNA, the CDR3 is TGTGCCAGCAGCTTGGAACGGGCCCCCGCCACAGATACGCAGTATTTT.

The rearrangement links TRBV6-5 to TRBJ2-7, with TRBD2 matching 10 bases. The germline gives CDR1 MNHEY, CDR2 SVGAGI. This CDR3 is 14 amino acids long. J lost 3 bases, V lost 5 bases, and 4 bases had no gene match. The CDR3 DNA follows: TGTGCCAGCAGTACTAGCGGGGAGATCTACGAGCAGTACTTC. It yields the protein CASSTSGEIYEQYF.

Written as DNA, the CDR3 is TGTGCCAGCAGCGGCGACAGGGTACCCTACGAGCAGTACTTC. The encoded protein is CASSGDRVPYEQYF. The V and J genes are TRBV6-5 and TRBJ2-7, with 7 bases identical to TRBD1. In germline, CDR1 is MNHEY, CDR2 SVGAGI. The CDR3 has 14 residues. V lost 6 bases, J lost 2 bases, and 7 bases stayed unmatched.

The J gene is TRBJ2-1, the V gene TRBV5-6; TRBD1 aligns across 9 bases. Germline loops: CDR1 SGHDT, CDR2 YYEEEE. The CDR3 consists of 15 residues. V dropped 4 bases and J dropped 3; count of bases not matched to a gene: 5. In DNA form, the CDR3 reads TGTGCCAGCAGCGTGGGACAGGGACACTACAATGAGCAGTTCTTC. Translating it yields CASSVGQGHYNEQFF.

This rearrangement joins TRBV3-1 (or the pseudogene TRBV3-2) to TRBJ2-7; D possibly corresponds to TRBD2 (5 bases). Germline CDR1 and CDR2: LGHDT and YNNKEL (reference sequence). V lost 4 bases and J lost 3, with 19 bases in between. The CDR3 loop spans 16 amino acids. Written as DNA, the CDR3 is TGTGCCAGCAGCCCACCCCGGGAAGGGTCCCACTACGAGCAGTACTTC. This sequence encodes CASSPPREGSHYEQYF.